The 27 T cell receptor beta chains presented below share a single source sample, sequenced in a study of shared clonotypes between healthy human individuals. The assay was immunoSEQ multiplex PCR, and TCRdb's table has in-frame clones only and misses some. This sample has about 2.4 million clones; roughly 93% occur once, and the top ten carry around 0.4%. Sequenced sample: naive CD4+ T cells from PBMCs. Subset reported: CD45RA+ positively selected. These receptor sequences come from a man aged 18 to 29 in good health. Some clones in this sample may be carry-over from other donors' samples.

The chain uses TRBV30 and TRBJ2-7; no clear D. With 1 base removed from V and 5 bases from J, the gap between germline ends came to 9 bases. The CDR3 contains 12 residues. CDR1 GTSNPN and CDR2 SVGIG come from the germline V gene (reference sequence). CDR3 DNA: TGTGCCTGGAGTGCCCGTTTAGACGAGCAGTACTTC. It translates to CAWSARLDEQYF.

Concerning this clone itself: The identical CDR3 is also encoded by other nucleotide sequences in the sample. Written as DNA, the CDR3 is TGTGCCAGCAGCGCCACAGGGGACACTGAAGCTTTCTTT. Its translation is CASSATGDTEAFF. The V and J genes are TRBV9 and TRBJ1-1; the match to TRBD1 covers 7 bases. CDR1 is SGDLS and CDR2 is YYNGEE in the germline V gene. The J segment lost 3 bases and the V segment lost 3 bases, leaving 2 bases of the junction unmatched. The CDR3 is 13 amino acids.

The gene calls are TRBV5-1 and TRBJ2-3; 13 bases align to TRBD2. This CDR3 comprises 17 residues. V shed 3 bases, J shed 2 bases, and the junction held 6 bases outside the gene matches. Germline CDR1 SGHRS, CDR2 YFSETQ. The CDR3 reads CASSSRTSGSVTDTQYF. The CDR3, as DNA: TGCGCCAGCAGCTCCAGGACTAGCGGGAGTGTCACAGATACGCAGTATTTT.

CDR3 nucleotides: TGTGCCTGGTGGTTCCACAGGGCAATCACTGAAGCTTTCTTT. Translating gives CAWWFHRAITEAFF. The V and J genes are TRBV30 and TRBJ1-1, with D possibly being TRBD1 (6 bases). CDR1 GTSNPN and CDR2 SVGIG come from the germline V gene (reference sequence). Trimming removed 5 bases at V and 4 bases at J, with 17 bases between. There are 14 residues in the CDR3.

This clone was observed once. The chain carries TRBV28 and TRBJ1-5; weak D call: TRBD1 (5 bases). This CDR3 has 16 amino acids. CDR1 MDHEN and CDR2 SYDVKM come from the germline V gene. V was shortened by 5 bases and J by 2 bases, with 16 bases between the two germline ends. The CDR3 is CASSPFLGGGNQPQHF. The DNA of the CDR3 is TGTGCCAGCAGTCCTTTCTTGGGGGGGGGCAATCAGCCCCAGCATTTT.

Comment on this clone: The sample has other DNA sequences that encode this CDR3 too. The chain carries TRBV19 and TRBJ2-5, with TRBD2 as a possible D gene (6 bases). Germline lookup yields CDR1 LNHDA and CDR2 SQIVND (reference sequence). Trimming took off 4 bases at V and 3 bases at J, with 6 bases between the two ends. The CDR3 is 12 residues long. CDR3 loop: CASSKREETQYF. CDR3 coding DNA: TGTGCCAGTAGTAAGCGGGAAGAGACCCAGTACTTC.

The chain is built from TRBV5-4 and TRBJ2-7; 7 nucleotides agree with TRBD1. Germline loops: CDR1 SGHNT, CDR2 YYREEE (reference sequence). The CDR3 has 14 amino acids. The J segment lost 3 bases and the V segment lost 3 bases, leaving 6 bases of the junction unmatched. CDR3 sequence: CASSSRQGFYEQYF. Here the CDR3 DNA reads TGTGCCAGCAGCTCCCGACAGGGATTCTACGAGCAGTACTTC.

This clone was observed a few times. V is TRBV4-2 and J is TRBJ2-3; 8 bases line up with TRBD2. The germline V gene has CDR1 LGHNA and CDR2 YNFKEQ. V shed 2 bases, J shed 2 bases, and the junction held 12 bases outside the gene matches. CDR3 length: 18 residues. The CDR3 spells CASSQSKGRTSLTDTQYF. CDR3 bases: TGTGCCAGCAGCCAATCCAAAGGGAGGACTAGCCTCACAGATACGCAGTATTTT.

V and J are TRBV19 and TRBJ2-1; 8 bases map to TRBD2. J lost 9 bases, V lost 6 bases, and 7 bases had no gene match. Looked up from germline, CDR1 is LNHDA and CDR2 is SQIVND (reference sequence). The CDR3 contains 13 residues. CDR3 protein: CASRRSGSAEQFF. CDR3 coding DNA: TGTGCCAGTAGGCGGAGCGGGAGCGCTGAGCAGTTCTTC.

V and J are TRBV7-9 and TRBJ2-7, with a weak D call TRBD1 (5 bases). Germline V lookup: CDR1 SEHNR, CDR2 FQNEAQ (reference sequence). With 1 base removed from V and 5 bases from J, the gap between germline ends came to 12 bases. The CDR3 has 14 amino acids. The chain's CDR3 is CASSLVTTGDEQYF. The CDR3 DNA sequence: TGTGCCAGCAGCTTAGTAACAACAGGTGACGAGCAGTACTTC.

The rearrangement uses TRBV7-2 and TRBJ2-1; a weak D match, TRBD2 (5 bases). CDR3 length: 14 amino acids. Germline V gives CDR1 SGHTA, CDR2 FQGNSA. Trimming cost V 5 bases and J 2 bases, with 10 bases left between them. As DNA, the CDR3 is TGTGCCAGCAGCGACGGGGTCGCCTACAATGAGCAGTTCTTC. As protein: CASSDGVAYNEQFF. The entire variable domain, with the rest obtained from reference TRBV7-2 and TRBJ2-1, is as follows: GAGVSQSPSNKVTEKGKDVELRCDPISGHTALYWYRQSLGQGLEFLIYFQGNSAPDKSGLPSDRFSAERTGGSVSTLTIQRTQQEDSAVYLCASSDGVAYNEQFFGPGTRLTVL.

The CDR3 coding sequence is TGTGCCAGCAGTGAAGCGCCAGGGAGAAGCCAGCCCCAGCATTTT. Protein product: CASSEAPGRSQPQHF. The gene calls are TRBV2 and TRBJ1-5, with TRBD1 as a possible D gene (5 bases). The germline V gene encodes CDR1 SNHLY and CDR2 FYNNEI. There are 15 residues in the CDR3. V lost 0 bases, J lost 7 bases, and 13 bases lay in between.

The chain recombines TRBV18 with TRBJ1-2; D is perhaps TRBD1 (5 bases). The CDR3 length is 18 residues. In germline, CDR1 is KGHSH, CDR2 LQKENI. With 7 bases removed from V and 3 bases from J, the gap between germline ends came to 27 bases. The DNA of the CDR3 is TGTGCCAGCTTCACCAGATGGGCGTCCGGGGGGTCCGACTATGGCTACACCTTC. Protein product: CASFTRWASGGSDYGYTF. Based on the CDR3 plus reference TRBV18 and TRBJ1-2, the full variable domain is NAGVMQNPRHLVRRRGQEARLRCSPMKGHSHVYWYRQLPEEGLKFMVYLQKENIIDESGMPKERFSAEFPKEGPSILRIQQVVRGDSAAYFCASFTRWASGGSDYGYTFGSGTRLTVV.

The chain carries TRBV6-7 and TRBJ1-4, with no clear D. TRBV6-7 is treated as an ORF (open reading frame) with a function not yet certain. V was shortened by 2 bases and J by 11 bases, with 15 bases between the two germline ends. The CDR3 spans 14 residues. CDR3 nucleotides: TGTGCCAGCAGTTACGGCGGTCCGGTTGGGAAACTGTTTTTT. It yields the protein CASSYGGPVGKLFF.

The V call is TRBV21-1, the J call TRBJ1-3. TRBV21-1 is assigned pseudogene status. This CDR3 has 13 amino acids. In DNA form, the CDR3 reads TGTGCCAGCAGACGGGACTCTGGAAACACCATATATTTT. Its translation is CASRRDSGNTIYF.

V and J are TRBV23-1 and TRBJ1-2; TRBD1 is a possible D gene (5 bases). TRBV23-1 counts as an open reading frame of uncertain function. CDR3 length equals 13 residues. Between the trimmed V and J ends, which lost 6 bases and 1 base, there was a span of 9 bases. CDR3 sequence (DNA): TGCGCCAGCAGACCGACAGATAACTATGGCTACACCTTC. This sequence encodes CASRPTDNYGYTF.

With respect to this clone: At the DNA level, this CDR3 is encoded by other sequences in the same sample as well. V gene TRBV28 combines with J gene TRBJ2-7, with 10 bases that match TRBD1. The germline CDR1 and CDR2 sequences are MDHEN and SYDVKM. With 5 bases clipped from V and 4 bases from J, the junction kept 5 bases outside the gene matches. This CDR3 has 14 residues. The CDR3: CASSSPGQGYEQYF. CDR3 in DNA: TGTGCCAGCAGTAGTCCGGGACAGGGGTACGAGCAGTACTTC.

V usage is TRBV7-8 and J usage is TRBJ2-5; TRBD1 matches at 8 bases. The trim removed 5 bases at V and 5 bases at J, leaving 13 bases unmatched. Germline V gene data show CDR1 as SGHVS and CDR2 as FQNEAQ. This CDR3 contains 16 residues. The CDR3 spells CASSPIRRGRGETQYF. Here the CDR3 DNA reads TGTGCCAGCAGCCCAATCCGCAGGGGGCGTGGGGAGACCCAGTACTTC.

This sequence joins TRBV7-2 and TRBJ1-1; no clear D. CDR1 is SGHTA and CDR2 is FQGNSA in the germline V gene. The CDR3 has 14 amino acids. V dropped 5 bases and J dropped 5 bases, with 15 bases sitting between them. The CDR3 region is CASSPRKGWTEAFF. The CDR3 coding sequence is TGTGCCAGCAGCCCCCGAAAGGGTTGGACTGAAGCTTTCTTT.

The CDR3 region is CASSTIPAEVTGELFF. The CDR3 nucleotides are TGTGCCAGCAGCACGATCCCGGCAGAGGTCACCGGGGAGCTGTTTTTT. This chain joins TRBV7-3 and TRBJ2-2; D gene uncertain. The germline V gene encodes CDR1 SGHTA and CDR2 FQGTGA. Trimming stripped 5 bases from V and 4 bases from J, with 17 bases between. The CDR3 covers 16 residues.

The chain is built from TRBV5-4 and TRBJ2-1; 12 positions match TRBD2. The CDR3 runs to 15 residues. Trimming cost V 4 bases and J 2 bases; bases outside gene matches: 1. CDR1 is SGHNT and CDR2 is YYREEE in the germline V gene (reference sequence). CDR3 bases: TGTGCCAGCAGCCGGACTAGCGGGGCCTACAATGAGCAGTTCTTC. This codes for CASSRTSGAYNEQFF.

In nucleotides, the CDR3 is TGCGCCAGCAGCCCCGGACAGGCCAACACCGGGGAGCTGTTTTTT. This gives the protein CASSPGQANTGELFF. The chain links TRBV10-1 to TRBJ2-2; the match to TRBD1 covers 7 bases. Germline V CDR1 and CDR2: WNHNN, SYGVQD (reference sequence). This CDR3 is 15 amino acids long. V was clipped by 6 bases and J by 2 bases; unmatched bases: 6.

The V gene is TRBV7-3, the J gene TRBJ1-2; TRBD1 aligns across 7 bases. The CDR3 sequence is 16 residues long. V trimming: 1 base; J trimming: 5 bases; junction bases outside the gene matches: 10. Germline CDR1 is SGHTA and CDR2 is FQGTGA. The CDR3 protein is CASSLMAGGLAYGYTF. For the CDR3, the DNA is TGTGCCAGCAGCTTAATGGCAGGGGGACTTGCTTATGGCTACACCTTC.

V and J are TRBV5-1 and TRBJ2-1; D is possibly TRBD2 (7 bases). CDR1 and CDR2 (germline): SGHRS, YFSETQ. The V and J ends lost 0 bases and 6 bases respectively, with 16 bases between them. There are 16 residues in the CDR3. The chain's CDR3 is CASSLVSRGGGNEQFF. The CDR3 DNA sequence: TGCGCCAGCAGCTTGGTCTCCCGGGGAGGGGGCAATGAGCAGTTCTTC.

The CDR3 is CGIRAVNTGELFF. Here the CDR3 DNA reads TGTGGGATCAGGGCCGTGAACACCGGGGAGCTGTTTTTT. This chain joins TRBV7-9 and TRBJ2-2, with D possibly being TRBD1 (5 bases). This CDR3 contains 13 residues. CDR1 is SEHNR and CDR2 is FQNEAQ in the germline V gene (reference sequence).

In DNA, the CDR3 is TGTGCCAGCAGTTACAGGTTGCAGGGGGCAGAGACCCAGTACTTC. This encodes CASSYRLQGAETQYF. The chain uses TRBV6-5 and TRBJ2-5; TRBD1 agrees at 8 bases. The CDR3 spans 15 residues. The ends lost 2 bases at V and 4 bases at J; junction bases unmatched: 6. Germline loops: CDR1 MNHEY, CDR2 SVGAGI.

This clone appeared a single time. The rearrangement links TRBV6-4 to TRBJ2-7, with 7 nucleotides matching TRBD1. This CDR3 spans 13 amino acids. V shed 8 bases and J 3 bases; nucleotides not matched to a gene: 7. Per germline, CDR1 MRHNA and CDR2 SNTAGT. CDR3 DNA: TGTGCCAGCGGCCGGGACAGTTTCTACGAGCAGTACTTC. It translates to CASGRDSFYEQYF.